The source of this T cell receptor (beta chain) is a study of cytotoxic CD8 clonotypes in ibrutinib-treated CLL. Study information: After treatment lasting a median 12 months, range 6 to 36, response samples were collected. General study results and limits: Baseline-level clonality went beyond age-matched healthy donors and moved in step with circulating CD8+ T-cell counts. Samples were collected at differing times from sustained-remission and progressing patients. Public clonotypes, an uncommon group, contracted or remained stable on treatment.

Using immunoSEQ multiplex PCR, the repertoire was profiled, and TCRdb retains in-frame clones only, with some absent. The sample consists of some 300,000 clones, 70% to 80% of them appearing once. The germline V gene has CDR1 MNHEY and CDR2 SMNVEV (reference sequence). The V gene lost 0 bases and the J gene lost 9 bases, with 12 bases spanning the gap. The CDR3 extends over 14 amino acids. With regard to this clone: The antigen remains undetermined.

The rearrangement links TRBV27 to TRBJ1-5, with D perhaps TRBD1 (5 bases). The material was PBMCs, obtained before ibrutinib treatment. The receptor's source is a human donor with chronic lymphocytic leukemia. The chain's CDR3 is CASSLSPGRLPQHF. The CDR3 DNA follows: TGTGCCAGCAGTTTATCCCCAGGGCGGCTGCCCCAGCATTTT.